Each of the 25 T cell receptor beta chains below was sequenced from the same sample in a study of cytomegalovirus exposure and HLA in healthy donors. The PCR ran on 60 Vbeta and 13 Jbeta primers. The protocol was immunoSEQ multiplex PCR, while the TCRdb copy is restricted to in-frame clones and leaves out a portion. The repertoire holds approximately 140,000 clones, with approximately 82% as singletons. The source material was PBMCs. Receptors were obtained from a man in his forties in good health and CMV-seronegative.

This clone was found a few times. In DNA form, the CDR3 reads TGTGCCAGCAGCGTAGACGTGACAAGGTCCTACGAGCAGTACTTC. Amino acids: CASSVDVTRSYEQYF. This chain connects TRBV9 to TRBJ2-7, with unresolved D. Per the germline V gene, CDR1 is SGDLS and CDR2 is YYNGEE. V gave up 0 bases and J gave up 1 base, with 11 bases separating them. This CDR3 spans 15 amino acids.

The chain carries TRBV30 and TRBJ2-5; 8 bases match TRBD2. This CDR3 region has 14 residues. The J segment lost 5 bases and the V segment lost 2 bases, leaving 7 bases of the junction unmatched. The germline V gene has CDR1 GTSNPN and CDR2 SVGIG (reference sequence). The CDR3 nucleotides read TGTGCCTGGAGTACAACGGGACTAGGGGAGACCCAGTACTTC. Translated, it gives CAWSTTGLGETQYF.

This clone appeared a few times. V and J are TRBV6-1 and TRBJ1-1; tentative D call: TRBD1 (5 bases). The CDR3 length is 14 residues. V lost 4 bases and J 5 bases, leaving 14 bases between the germline ends. Germline CDR1 MNHNS, CDR2 SASEGT. CDR3 amino acids: CASSGQQGGTEAFF. CDR3 in DNA: TGTGCCAGCAGTGGCCAGCAGGGAGGAACTGAAGCTTTCTTT.

The CDR3 spells CASITGGGEQYF. The DNA for the CDR3 is TGTGCCAGCATCACAGGGGGTGGCGAGCAGTACTTC. The chain carries TRBV6-5 and TRBJ2-7; 8 bases agree with TRBD1. CDR3 length equals 12 residues. CDR1 MNHEY and CDR2 SVGAGI come from the germline V gene. V lost 7 bases, J lost 6 bases, and 5 bases stayed unmatched.

This clone was counted between two and nine times. The J gene is TRBJ1-1, the V gene TRBV5-1; D not resolved. CDR3 length: 16 amino acids. With 3 bases removed from V and 0 bases from J, the gap between germline ends came to 15 bases. Germline V gives CDR1 SGHRS, CDR2 YFSETQ. The CDR3 here is CASSSYARNMNTEAFF. CDR3 bases: TGCGCCAGCAGCTCATACGCCAGGAACATGAACACTGAAGCTTTCTTT.

This chain joins TRBV23-1 and TRBJ2-4; D perhaps matches TRBD2 (5 bases). TRBV23-1 is identified as an open reading frame with a role that is uncertain. This CDR3 has 16 residues. The V end was cut by 0 bases, the J end by 8 bases, with 17 bases between. Here the CDR3 reads CASSQSRVGLWDIQYF. CDR3 DNA sequence: TGCGCCAGCAGTCAATCGAGGGTAGGGTTGTGGGACATTCAGTACTTC.

The chain recombines TRBV12-5 with TRBJ2-4; 7 nucleotides line up with TRBD1. Germline V gene lookup returns CDR1 LGHNT and CDR2 FRNRAP. The CDR3 covers 14 residues. V was pared by 9 bases and J by 5 bases, with 10 bases of the junction left unmatched. CDR3 sequence (DNA): TGTGCTAGCGCCCTAGGGACAGACCAAAACATTCAGTACTTC. Protein product: CASALGTDQNIQYF.

In this sample, this clone turned up a few times. The chain has TRBV6-1 and TRBJ2-2; TRBD2 matches at 9 bases. V was clipped by 2 bases and J by 5 bases; unmatched bases: 3. CDR1 and CDR2 (germline): MNHNS, SASEGT. The CDR3 is 15 amino acids. The DNA of the CDR3 is TGTGCCAGCAGTGAACAGGCGGGGGGGACCGGGGAGCTGTTTTTT. Translating it yields CASSEQAGGTGELFF.

This clone was observed a few times. V and J are TRBV5-5 and TRBJ2-7; TRBD1 might be the D (5 bases). CDR1 and CDR2 (germline): SGHKS, YYEKEE (reference sequence). The V end lost 2 bases, the J end lost 0 bases, and 12 bases lay between the germline ends. This CDR3 is 15 amino acids long. CDR3 nucleotide sequence: TGTGCCAGCAGCTTTGGCCCCAGGGACTCCTACGAGCAGTACTTC. It codes for CASSFGPRDSYEQYF.

This clone showed up just a few times. The rearrangement joins TRBV10-3 to TRBJ1-3; TRBD1 agrees at 8 bases. The CDR3 is made up of 13 amino acids. From germline, CDR1 is ENHRY and CDR2 SYGVKD. J lost 4 bases, V lost 10 bases, and 6 bases had no gene match. The CDR3 here is CATDRGEGNTIYF. Here the CDR3 DNA reads TGTGCCACAGACAGGGGCGAAGGAAACACCATATATTTT.

The chain recombines TRBV9 with TRBJ1-2; D may be TRBD1 (5 bases). The length of the CDR3 is 14 residues. Germline CDR1 reads SGDLS; CDR2 reads YYNGEE. V was clipped by 5 bases and J by 2 bases, with 13 bases between them. The CDR3 nucleotides are TGTGCCAGCAGTGCAGGGTTTATAAACTATGGCTACACCTTC. Translated: CASSAGFINYGYTF.

This clone has a single count. V is TRBV7-2 and J is TRBJ1-6; D call uncertain. The germline gives CDR1 SGHTA, CDR2 FQGNSA. This CDR3 contains 15 residues. Trimming stripped 5 bases from V and 6 bases from J, with 14 bases between. The DNA of the CDR3 is TGTGCCAGCAGCCGTGTGCGGGGATTTAATTCACCCCTCCACTTT. This encodes CASSRVRGFNSPLHF.

This clone was counted a few times. This rearrangement joins TRBV29-1 to TRBJ1-1; possible D gene TRBD1, 5 bases. The V gene's germline CDR1 is SQVTM and CDR2 ANQGSEA. Between the trimmed V and J ends, which lost 3 bases and 10 bases, there was a span of 12 bases. The CDR3 consists of 11 residues. CDR3 bases: TGCAGCGTTGATCGGGGCGGGAGAGCTTTCTTT. Translation gives CSVDRGGRAFF.

The chain combines TRBV5-1 with TRBJ1-2; D call uncertain. CDR3 length equals 16 residues. Trimming removed 0 bases from V and 2 bases from J, with 14 bases in between. Germline loops: CDR1 SGHRS, CDR2 YFSETQ. The CDR3 reads CASSLGIGEKNYGYTF. The CDR3 DNA reads as TGCGCCAGCAGCTTGGGGATAGGAGAGAAGAACTATGGCTACACCTTC.

V and J are TRBV4-3 and TRBJ1-1; 8 nucleotides line up with TRBD1. Germline V gives CDR1 LGHNA, CDR2 YSLEER. The CDR3 spans 14 residues. V was pared by 1 base and J by 4 bases, with 2 bases of the junction left unmatched. The DNA for the CDR3 is TGCGCCAGCAGCCAAGGGACAGGGATCACTGAAGCTTTCTTT. Translated, it gives CASSQGTGITEAFF.

This clone turned up a few times. The J gene is TRBJ1-5, the V gene TRBV6-5; TRBD1 agrees at 7 bases. This CDR3 has 14 amino acids. The V gene's germline CDR1 is MNHEY and CDR2 SVGAGI. V shed 5 bases and J 7 bases; nucleotides not matched to a gene: 8. In DNA form, the CDR3 reads TGTGCCAGCAGTCCTAGACAGGGCGTCCAGCCCCAGCATTTT. It is translated as CASSPRQGVQPQHF.

This clone turned up a few times. The gene calls are TRBV11-2 and TRBJ2-1, with a weak D call TRBD2 (7 bases). CDR1 is SGHAT and CDR2 is FQNNGV in the germline V gene. The CDR3 has 17 amino acids. Deletions cut 5 bases from V and 4 bases from J, with 21 bases between. The chain's CDR3 is CASSPPWGGSLYNEQFF. The CDR3 DNA reads TGTGCCAGCAGCCCCCCGTGGGGGGGCTCACTATACAATGAGCAGTTCTTC.

The chain uses TRBV4-3 and TRBJ2-3, with D unclear. The length of the CDR3 is 14 residues. CDR1 is LGHNA and CDR2 is YSLEER in the germline V gene. V lost 0 bases, J lost 2 bases, and 6 bases lay in between. For the CDR3, the DNA is TGCGCCAGCAGCCAAGATCTCTTCACAGATACGCAGTATTTT. Its protein is CASSQDLFTDTQYF.

The rearrangement uses TRBV11-2 and TRBJ2-1, with 8 bases matching TRBD2. The length of the CDR3 is 15 residues. From germline, CDR1 is SGHAT and CDR2 FQNNGV. The J segment lost 1 base and the V segment lost 2 bases, leaving 1 base of the junction unmatched. CDR3 amino acids: CASSLSSGSYNEQFF. CDR3 in DNA: TGTGCCAGCAGCTTATCTAGCGGGTCCTACAATGAGCAGTTCTTC.

The chain has TRBV5-4 and TRBJ2-7, with a tentative D call TRBD1 (5 bases). Germline V gene data show CDR1 as SGHNT and CDR2 as YYREEE (reference sequence). V lost 6 bases to trimming and J lost 2 bases, with 12 bases between them. The CDR3 covers 13 residues. CDR3 DNA sequence: TGTGCCAGCATCAACAGGTCTACCTACGAGCAGTACTTC. Protein sequence: CASINRSTYEQYF.

The chain is built from TRBV5-1 and TRBJ1-1; weak D call: TRBD1 (5 bases). The CDR3 is 16 residues long. Deletions cut 4 bases from V and 3 bases from J, with 19 bases between. CDR1 and CDR2 (germline): SGHRS, YFSETQ. CDR3 coding DNA: TGCGCCAGCAGCCTGGGGAGGGAAGGGGCCTACACTGAAGCTTTCTTT. It specifies CASSLGREGAYTEAFF.

J is TRBJ1-4 and V is TRBV4-1; 7 bases align to TRBD1. The CDR3 has 17 amino acids. Per germline, CDR1 MGHRA and CDR2 YSYEKL. Trimming at V came to 4 bases and at J to 0 bases, leaving 8 bases not matched to a gene. In DNA, the CDR3 is TGCGCCAGCAGCCCTATAGACAGGGTGACAACTAATGAAAAACTGTTTTTT. It codes for CASSPIDRVTTNEKLFF.

The chain joins TRBV7-9 to TRBJ1-1, with D perhaps matching TRBD1 (6 bases). The V end lost 5 bases, the J end lost 1 base, and 17 bases lay between the germline ends. Per the germline V gene, CDR1 is SEHNR and CDR2 is FQNEAQ (reference sequence). This CDR3 comprises 16 residues. CDR3 sequence: CASSAIFGTTNTEAFF. CDR3 nucleotide sequence: TGTGCCAGCAGCGCGATATTCGGGACAACGAACACTGAAGCTTTCTTT.

V and J are TRBV7-9 and TRBJ2-1, with D tentatively TRBD1 (6 bases). V gave up 5 bases and J gave up 1 base, with 24 bases separating them. CDR3 length equals 19 residues. CDR1 and CDR2 from the germline V gene are SEHNR and FQNEAQ (reference sequence). The CDR3 DNA reads as TGTGCCAGCAGCCCCCCCAGGGGCAGTTTCTTAGGTTCCTACAATGAGCAGTTCTTC. This encodes CASSPPRGSFLGSYNEQFF.

V and J are TRBV18 and TRBJ1-1, with a tentative D call TRBD1 (5 bases). V was cut by 4 bases and J by 0 bases, with 9 bases left in between. Germline V gene sequence: CDR1 KGHSH, CDR2 LQKENI. The CDR3 has 14 amino acids. In DNA form, the CDR3 reads TGTGCCAGCTCACTTGGGACTGTGAACACTGAAGCTTTCTTT. Translation gives CASSLGTVNTEAFF. The full variable domain, with the rest looked up from reference TRBV18 and TRBJ1-1, is NAGVMQNPRHLVRRRGQEARLRCSPMKGHSHVYWYRQLPEEGLKFMVYLQKENIIDESGMPKERFSAEFPKEGPSILRIQQVVRGDSAAYFCASSLGTVNTEAFFGQGTRLTVV.